This T cell receptor beta chain emerged from a study of shared clonotypes between healthy human individuals. Some 30,000 T cell genomes (roughly 190 ng DNA) went into each sorted-subset replicate. Profiling relied on immunoSEQ multiplex PCR, and the TCRdb table lists in-frame clones only, not all of them. Of 850,000 to 1,200,000 clones in the sample, under 80% are singletons; the top ten hold about 1.5%. Whole-study findings and limits: Among the subsets, naive ones generally showed larger estimated richness than memory ones. Relative to clonotypes present in all four donors, those not shared had lower generation probabilities. Several donors held about 5% of naive CD4 clonotypes in common.

Remarks on this clone: The antigen remains undetermined.

The CDR3 is made up of 12 amino acids. Trimming shortened V by 4 bases and J by 8 bases, and 11 bases separated the two germline ends. In germline, CDR1 is MNHEY, CDR2 SVGAGI. Input material: memory CD4+ T cells sorted from blood. The subset denotes: CD45RA-negative fraction. This receptor was taken from a man in his late teens or twenties in good health. The chain is built from TRBV6-5 and TRBJ1-2; possibly TRBD1 for D (6 bases). The CDR3 is CASSSSGDGYTF. As DNA, the CDR3 is TGTGCCAGCAGTTCCTCAGGGGACGGCTACACCTTC.